Each of the 6 T cell receptor beta chains below was sequenced from the same sample in a study of identical twins. MiXCR was run by TCRdb on the 5' RACE reads, yielding one entry per CDR3 protein. Seen here are about 530,000 distinct CDR3 sequences, approximately 20% observed once, and the top ten hold approximately 0.48%. This sample was shared with a second study, whose subject was yellow fever vaccine responses in identical twins.

Sequenced: CD4+ T cells sorted from blood. These receptors were taken from a young woman in good health.

This chain joins TRBV10-3 and TRBJ1-2; D gene unclear. The V end lost 6 bases, the J end lost 0 bases, and 8 bases lay between the germline ends. CDR1 and CDR2 (germline): ENHRY, SYGVKD. The CDR3 is 13 amino acids. The CDR3 here is CAISGVSNYGYTF. CDR3 bases: TGTGCCATCAGCGGGGTCTCTAACTATGGCTACACCTTC.

The rearrangement joins TRBV11-2 to TRBJ2-1; TRBD1 is a possible D gene (5 bases). The CDR3 consists of 12 residues. Trimming shortened V by 2 bases and J by 9 bases, and 8 bases separated the two germline ends. Germline CDR1 and CDR2: SGHAT and FQNNGV. This CDR3 is CASSLTQGEQFF. DNA of the CDR3: TGTGCCAGCAGCTTAACGCAGGGTGAGCAGTTCTTC.

This chain uses TRBV27 with TRBJ1-2; TRBD1 is a possible D gene (5 bases). CDR3 length: 14 residues. Germline loops: CDR1 MNHEY, CDR2 SMNVEV (reference sequence). V dropped 2 bases and J dropped 10 bases, with 17 bases sitting between them. The CDR3 spells CASSLRGFMNDYTF. CDR3 sequence (DNA): TGTGCCAGCAGTTTAAGGGGTTTCATGAATGACTACACCTTC.

V gene TRBV12-3 or TRBV12-4 combines with J gene TRBJ1-6; TRBD1 might be the D (5 bases). V lost 0 bases to trimming and J lost 7 bases, with 7 bases between them. The CDR3 loop spans 14 amino acids. CDR3 bases: TGTGCCAGCAGTTTAGCAGGGGAAAATTCACCCCTCCACTTT. This gives the protein CASSLAGENSPLHF.

This chain joins TRBV6-6 and TRBJ1-1; D remains unclear. The length of the CDR3 is 13 residues. The V gene lost 2 bases and the J gene lost 1 base, with 5 bases spanning the gap. Per the germline V gene, CDR1 is MNHNY and CDR2 is SVGAGI (reference sequence). CDR3 residues: CASSYKENTEAFF. CDR3 sequence (DNA): TGTGCCAGCAGTTACAAGGAGAACACTGAAGCTTTCTTT.

For the CDR3, the DNA is TGCGCCAGCAGCGGGGTAGGAGGAAGGCCGTCCGAGCAGTACTTC. This translates into CASSGVGGRPSEQYF. The chain carries TRBV10-1 and TRBJ2-7; possible D gene TRBD2, 5 bases. The CDR3 covers 15 residues. The germline gives CDR1 WNHNN, CDR2 SYGVQD (reference sequence). Deletions cut 6 bases from V and 6 bases from J, with 21 bases between.